This TCR beta chain was sequenced in a study of shared clonotypes between healthy human individuals. Data came from immunoSEQ multiplex PCR; TCRdb stores just in-frame clones and leaves some out. Of about 1.9 million clones in the sample, 90% to 95% were seen once. Naive CD8 cells lacked CD45RO, underwent positive selection for CCR7 and left out terminally differentiated effector memory CD45RA+ cells. This receptor was obtained from a man younger than 30 in good health. Some clones in this sample may be carry-over from other donors' samples. Sequencing was carried out using naive CD8+ T cells from PBMCs.

The CDR3 sequence is CASRHRVGTLNEQFF. CDR3 sequence (DNA): TGTGCCAGCAGACATAGGGTAGGGACACTAAATGAGCAGTTCTTC. The rearrangement uses TRBV7-7 and TRBJ2-1, with D perhaps matching TRBD1 (6 bases). Trimming removed 6 bases from V and 7 bases from J, with 19 bases in between. The CDR3 is made up of 15 amino acids. The germline V gene encodes CDR1 SSHAT and CDR2 FNYEAQ (reference sequence).